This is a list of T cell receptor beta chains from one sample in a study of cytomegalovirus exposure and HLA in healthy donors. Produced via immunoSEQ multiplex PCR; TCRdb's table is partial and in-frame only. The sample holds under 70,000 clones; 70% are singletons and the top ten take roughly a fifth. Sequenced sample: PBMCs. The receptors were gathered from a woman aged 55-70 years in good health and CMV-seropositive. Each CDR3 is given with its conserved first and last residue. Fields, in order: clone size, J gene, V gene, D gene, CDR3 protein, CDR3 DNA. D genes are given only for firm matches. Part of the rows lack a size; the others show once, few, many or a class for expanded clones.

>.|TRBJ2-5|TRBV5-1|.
CASSRTRGETQYF
TGCGCCAGCAGCCGGACTAGGGGGGAGACCCAGTACTTC
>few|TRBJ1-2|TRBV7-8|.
CASSLSAGGYGYTF
TGTGCCAGCAGCTTATCGGCGGGAGGCTATGGCTACACCTTC
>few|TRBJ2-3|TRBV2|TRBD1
CASRQGTPLGRTDTQYF
TGTGCCAGCCGACAGGGCACTCCTCTTGGTCGCACAGATACGCAGTATTTT
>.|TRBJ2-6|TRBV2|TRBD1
CASNRGPGANVLTF
TGTGCCAGCAACAGGGGGCCTGGGGCCAACGTCCTGACTTTC
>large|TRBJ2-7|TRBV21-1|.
CASSADRAEQYF
TGTGCCAGCAGCGCGGACAGGGCCGAGCAGTACTTC
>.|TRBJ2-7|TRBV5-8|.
CASSLQGSYEQYF
TGTGCCAGCAGCTTGCAGGGCTCCTACGAGCAGTACTTC
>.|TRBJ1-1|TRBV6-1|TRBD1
CASSETGVTEAFF
TGTGCCAGCAGTGAAACAGGGGTCACTGAAGCTTTCTTT
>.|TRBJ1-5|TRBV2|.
CASIRGINQPQHF
TGTGCCAGCATCCGGGGAATTAATCAGCCCCAGCATTTT
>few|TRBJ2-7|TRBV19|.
CASAFFGGEQYF
TGTGCCAGTGCATTTTTCGGCGGCGAGCAGTACTTC
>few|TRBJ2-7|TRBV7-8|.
CASSFTSAYEQYF
TGTGCCAGCAGCTTTACCTCGGCCTACGAGCAGTACTTC
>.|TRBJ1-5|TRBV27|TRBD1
CASSTGGGQPQHF
TGTGCCAGTTCTACAGGGGGGGGTCAGCCCCAGCATTTT
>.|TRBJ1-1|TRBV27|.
CASSLWGGDTEAFF
TGTGCCAGCAGTTTGTGGGGGGGAGACACTGAAGCTTTCTTT
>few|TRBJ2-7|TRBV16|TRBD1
CASSHSTGAYEQYF
TGTGCCAGCAGCCATTCGACAGGGGCCTACGAGCAGTACTTC
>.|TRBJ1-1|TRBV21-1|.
CASSKWPGQGAAFF
TGTGCCAGCAGCAAATGGCCGGGGCAGGGGGCGGCTTTCTTT
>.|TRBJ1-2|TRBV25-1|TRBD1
CASSQPGTRQGIYGYTF
TGTGCCAGCAGTCAACCTGGTACGAGACAGGGGATTTATGGCTACACCTTC
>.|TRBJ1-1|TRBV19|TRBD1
CASSSSGTGTNTEAFF
TGTGCCAGTAGTAGTTCTGGGACAGGGACGAACACTGAAGCTTTCTTT